A selection of T cell receptor beta chains follows, all from one sample in a study of blood T cell repertoires in COVID-19. Clones were read by immunoSEQ multiplex PCR, and TCRdb kept only the in-frame ones, dropping some. Of 140,000 or so clones in the sample, around 83% are singletons; the top ten hold 10%. The sequenced material came from peripheral blood. The receptors derive from a man in his fifties or sixties with active or convalescent COVID-19. Both conserved end residues are part of each CDR3. Fields, in order: J gene, D gene, clone size, CDR3 length, V gene, CDR3 DNA, CDR3 protein. The D gene is left open where the match is weak. A clone size is listed for some rows: how often the clone was seen (once, few, many), or a class if it is expanded.

j_call: TRBJ1-2
d_call: -
clone_size: -
cdr3_length: 13
v_call: TRBV2
cdr3_nt: TGTGCCAGCAGATCGATCCTGGGAGTCGGCTACACCTTC
cdr3_aa: CASRSILGVGYTF

j_call: TRBJ2-7
d_call: TRBD1
clone_size: -
cdr3_length: 14
v_call: TRBV19
cdr3_nt: TGTGCCAGTAGTACGGACAGGGGACTCTACGAGCAGTACTTC
cdr3_aa: CASSTDRGLYEQYF

j_call: TRBJ2-1
d_call: TRBD2
clone_size: -
cdr3_length: 18
v_call: TRBV14
cdr3_nt: TGTGCCAGCAGCCTTCGGGGGATGGCTAGCGGGGCCTATAATGAGCAGTTCTTC
cdr3_aa: CASSLRGMASGAYNEQFF

j_call: TRBJ2-2
d_call: TRBD1
clone_size: -
cdr3_length: 16
v_call: TRBV9
cdr3_nt: TGTGCCAGCAGCTCACGGACAGGGGTGGTTGCCGGGGAGCTGTTTTTT
cdr3_aa: CASSSRTGVVAGELFF

j_call: TRBJ1-1
d_call: -
clone_size: -
cdr3_length: 14
v_call: TRBV11-3
cdr3_nt: TGTGCCAGCAGCTTGACCAGGGTACGGACTGAAGCTTTCTTT
cdr3_aa: CASSLTRVRTEAFF

j_call: TRBJ1-1
d_call: -
clone_size: -
cdr3_length: 15
v_call: TRBV27
cdr3_nt: TGTGCCAGCAGTTTCGCAGGGCTAATGAACACTGAAGCTTTCTTT
cdr3_aa: CASSFAGLMNTEAFF

j_call: TRBJ2-2
d_call: -
clone_size: -
cdr3_length: 16
v_call: TRBV18
cdr3_nt: TGTGCCAGCTCGCCGGGACTTAACCGAAACACCGGGGAGCTGTTTTTT
cdr3_aa: CASSPGLNRNTGELFF

j_call: TRBJ2-5
d_call: -
clone_size: -
cdr3_length: 13
v_call: TRBV20-1
cdr3_nt: TGCAGTGCTGGTGGTCATCCTGAGGAGACCCAGTACTTC
cdr3_aa: CSAGGHPEETQYF

j_call: TRBJ2-2
d_call: TRBD1
clone_size: -
cdr3_length: 16
v_call: TRBV5-1
cdr3_nt: TGCGCCAGCAGCAAATCACAGGGGGCGGTGGCCGGGGAGCTGTTTTTT
cdr3_aa: CASSKSQGAVAGELFF

j_call: TRBJ2-1
d_call: -
clone_size: -
cdr3_length: 11
v_call: TRBV7-9
cdr3_nt: TGTGCCAGCAGAAACCGGGACTTTGAGTTCTTC
cdr3_aa: CASRNRDFEFF

j_call: TRBJ2-2
d_call: -
clone_size: -
cdr3_length: 15
v_call: TRBV29-1
cdr3_nt: TGCAGCGTTGAAATGAGGCAGGGATACACCGGGGAGCTGTTTTTT
cdr3_aa: CSVEMRQGYTGELFF

j_call: TRBJ1-5
d_call: -
clone_size: -
cdr3_length: 15
v_call: TRBV19
cdr3_nt: TGTGCCAGTAGTGACTCCGGACAGCTCAATCAGCCCCAGCATTTT
cdr3_aa: CASSDSGQLNQPQHF

j_call: TRBJ2-5
d_call: -
clone_size: -
cdr3_length: 16
v_call: TRBV14
cdr3_nt: TGTGCCAGCAGTCAGCAGAAACAGGAGACCCAAGAGACCCAGTACTTC
cdr3_aa: CASSQQKQETQETQYF

j_call: TRBJ1-2
d_call: TRBD1
clone_size: -
cdr3_length: 15
v_call: TRBV19
cdr3_nt: TGTGCCAGTAGTATAGGGGACAGGGTTGGCTATGGCTACACCTTC
cdr3_aa: CASSIGDRVGYGYTF

j_call: TRBJ2-5
d_call: TRBD1
clone_size: -
cdr3_length: 14
v_call: TRBV19
cdr3_nt: TGTGCCAGTAGCCTAACAGGGGGCCTGGAGACCCAGTACTTC
cdr3_aa: CASSLTGGLETQYF

j_call: TRBJ1-1
d_call: -
clone_size: few
cdr3_length: 16
v_call: TRBV9
cdr3_nt: TGTGCCAGCAGCCCCGGACACATAAAAATGAACACTGAAGCTTTCTTT
cdr3_aa: CASSPGHIKMNTEAFF

j_call: TRBJ1-1
d_call: TRBD1
clone_size: -
cdr3_length: 12
v_call: TRBV7-2
cdr3_nt: TGTGCCAGCAGCACCTGGGGACAGGAAGCTTTCTTT
cdr3_aa: CASSTWGQEAFF

j_call: TRBJ1-3
d_call: -
clone_size: -
cdr3_length: 15
v_call: TRBV28
cdr3_nt: TGTGCCAGCAGTTTGGGGATGGGGCCCGGAAACACCATATATTTT
cdr3_aa: CASSLGMGPGNTIYF